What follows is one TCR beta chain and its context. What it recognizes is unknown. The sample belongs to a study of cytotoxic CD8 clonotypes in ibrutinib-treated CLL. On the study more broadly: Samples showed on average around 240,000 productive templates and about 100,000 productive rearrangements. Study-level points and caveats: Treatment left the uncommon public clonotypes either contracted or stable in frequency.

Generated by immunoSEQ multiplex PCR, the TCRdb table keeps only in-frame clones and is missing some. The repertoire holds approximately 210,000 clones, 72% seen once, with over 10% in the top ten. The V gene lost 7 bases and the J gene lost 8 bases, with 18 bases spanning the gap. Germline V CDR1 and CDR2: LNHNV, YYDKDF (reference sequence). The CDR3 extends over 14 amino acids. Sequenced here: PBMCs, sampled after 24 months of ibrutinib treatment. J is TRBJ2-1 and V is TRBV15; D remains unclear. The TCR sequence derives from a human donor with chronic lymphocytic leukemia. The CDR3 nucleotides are TGTGCCACCACGGCCTCCAGCATGGGTGATGAGCAGTTCTTC. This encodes CATTASSMGDEQFF.